The T cell receptor beta chain described here comes from a study of T-cell memory formation after mild COVID-19. The length of the CDR3 is 19 residues. V shed 6 bases, J shed 1 base, and the junction held 21 bases outside the gene matches. Germline V lookup: CDR1 DFQATT, CDR2 SNEGSKA (reference sequence). From the 5' RACE reads, TCRdb called clonotypes with MiXCR, one entry per CDR3 protein. The sample comprises just over 400,000 distinct CDR3 sequences, 23% of which are singletons, and around 13% rests with the top ten. There are a few counts of this clonotype. The specimen was PBMCs or a T cell subset sorted from them (not recorded which). The clonotype was recovered from an adult woman who had mild COVID-19 (a few samples of this study predate the infection). Cell type and time point are not known. The chain combines TRBV20-1 with TRBJ2-3; 8 positions agree with TRBD2. Written as DNA, the CDR3 is TGCAGTGCCCGACCCCCTAGGAGGGGTAGCGGGATTCGCACAGATACGCAGTATTTT. It is translated as CSARPPRRGSGIRTDTQYF.